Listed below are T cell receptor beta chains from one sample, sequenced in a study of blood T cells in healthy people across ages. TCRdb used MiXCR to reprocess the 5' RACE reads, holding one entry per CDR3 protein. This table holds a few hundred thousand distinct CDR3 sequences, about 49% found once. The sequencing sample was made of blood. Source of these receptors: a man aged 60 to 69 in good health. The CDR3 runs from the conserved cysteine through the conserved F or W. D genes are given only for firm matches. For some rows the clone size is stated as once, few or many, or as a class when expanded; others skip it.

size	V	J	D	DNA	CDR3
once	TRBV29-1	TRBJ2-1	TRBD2	TGCAGCACCTCCGGGACTAGCGGGAGGGGGCTGGGGCAGTTCTTC	CSTSGTSGRGLGQFF
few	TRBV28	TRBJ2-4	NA	TGTGCCAGTCAGTTCGAGCGGGTAAACATTCAGTACTTC	CASQFERVNIQYF
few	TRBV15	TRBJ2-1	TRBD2	TGTGCCACCAGCAGAGCCAGCGGGAGGAACAATGAGCAGTTCTTC	CATSRASGRNNEQFF
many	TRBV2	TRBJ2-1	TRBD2	TGTGCCAGCCCGGCTAGCGGGAGGGGGGATGAGCAGTTCTTC	CASPASGRGDEQFF
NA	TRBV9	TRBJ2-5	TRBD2	TGTGCCAGCAGCCCGCAGACAGTACCTGCGGGGGAGCAGTACTTC	CASSPQTVPAGEQYF
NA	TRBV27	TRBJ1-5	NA	TGTGCCAGCAGTTTATGGGCCAATCAGCCCCAGCATTTT	CASSLWANQPQHF
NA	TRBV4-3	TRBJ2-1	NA	TGCGCCAGCAGCCAAAGGACTTTCGGCAATGAGCAGTTCTTC	CASSQRTFGNEQFF
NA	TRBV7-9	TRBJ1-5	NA	TGTGCCACCACAGGAGGGACATTCGGCAATCAGCCCCAGCATTTT	CATTGGTFGNQPQHF
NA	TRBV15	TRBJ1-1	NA	TGTGCCACCAGCGGATGGGAGACCCGGAACACTGAAGCTTTCTTT	CATSGWETRNTEAFF
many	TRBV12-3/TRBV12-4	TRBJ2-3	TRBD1	TGTGCCAGCAGTTTAGGGGGGACAGGGGGTCGGGCAGATACGCAGTATTTT	CASSLGGTGGRADTQYF
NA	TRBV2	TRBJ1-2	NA	TGTGCCAGCAGTGAACAGAGGGGTGCAGGCTACACCTTC	CASSEQRGAGYTF
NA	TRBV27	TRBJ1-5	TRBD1	TGTGCCAGCAGGCGCTCCGGGACAGGGGGCGCGGGCAATCAGCCCCAGCATTTT	CASRRSGTGGAGNQPQHF
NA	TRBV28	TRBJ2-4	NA	TGTGCCAGCAGTTTCCAGGGGCCAAACATTCAGTACTTC	CASSFQGPNIQYF
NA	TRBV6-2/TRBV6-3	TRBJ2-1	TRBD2	TGTGCCTCGCAGATAGCGGGGGGGCCTTACAATGAGCAGTTCTTC	CASQIAGGPYNEQFF
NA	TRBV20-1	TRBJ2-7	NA	TGCAGTGCTAGAGATGGGGAGCAGTACTTC	CSARDGEQYF
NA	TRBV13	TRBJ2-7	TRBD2	TGTGCCAGCAGCCCACGGACTAGCGGGGGGGCCAACGAGCAGTACTTC	CASSPRTSGGANEQYF
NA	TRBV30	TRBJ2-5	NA	TGTGCCTGGAGAACCAGGGGACCCGGGGAGCAGTACTTC	CAWRTRGPGEQYF
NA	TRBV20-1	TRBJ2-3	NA	TGCAGTGCCCCCTTGCAGGGGACCACAGATACGCAGTATTTT	CSAPLQGTTDTQYF
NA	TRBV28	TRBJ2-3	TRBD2	TGTGCCAGCAGTTCGACTAGCGGGAGGGGGGTGCGCACAGATACGCAGTATTTT	CASSSTSGRGVRTDTQYF
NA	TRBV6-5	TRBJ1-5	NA	TGTGCCAGCAGTTCCCACGGGGCCCTTAATCAGCCCCAGCATTTT	CASSSHGALNQPQHF
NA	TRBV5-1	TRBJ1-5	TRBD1	TGCGCCAGCAGCCAGGGGACAGGGGAACGTCAGCCCCAGCATTTT	CASSQGTGERQPQHF
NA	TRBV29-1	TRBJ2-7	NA	TGCAGCGTGGCTGCGGAGGGTAGCTCCTACGAGCAGTACTTC	CSVAAEGSSYEQYF
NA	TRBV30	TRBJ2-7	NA	TGTGCCTGGAGTGCGTCTCAGGGGACCGAGCAGTACTTC	CAWSASQGTEQYF
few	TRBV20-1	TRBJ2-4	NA	TGCAGTGCTAGGACCAAATCTTACAGGGACCTGGTAGCCAAAAACATTCAGTACTTC	CSARTKSYRDLVAKNIQYF
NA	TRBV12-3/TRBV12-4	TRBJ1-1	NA	TGTGCCAGCACGTACCCAGGGGCTAAGAACACTGAAGCTTTCTTT	CASTYPGAKNTEAFF
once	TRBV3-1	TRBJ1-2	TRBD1	TGTGCCAGCAGCCCCCGACAGGGGAGGAACTATGGCTACACCTTC	CASSPRQGRNYGYTF
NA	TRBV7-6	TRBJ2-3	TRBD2	TGTGCCAGCAGCTTAGGGACTAGCGGGAGGACAGATACGCAGTATTTT	CASSLGTSGRTDTQYF
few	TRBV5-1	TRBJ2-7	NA	TGCGCCAGCAGCTTGGCCCCTTGGGGGGGGCTAGGTGAGCAGTACTTC	CASSLAPWGGLGEQYF
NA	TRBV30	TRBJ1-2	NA	TGTGCCTGGAGGGGCGAGGTTTATGGCTACACCTTC	CAWRGEVYGYTF
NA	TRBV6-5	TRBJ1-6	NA	TGTGCCAGCAGTTACACGACAGTGCCGGGGGTGGCCCTCCACTTT	CASSYTTVPGVALHF
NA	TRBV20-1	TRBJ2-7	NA	TGCAGTGCCCGACAGCGGGTCTCCTACGAGCAGTACTTC	CSARQRVSYEQYF
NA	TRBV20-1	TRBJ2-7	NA	TGCAGTGCTAGAAACCCTCCCGTCGAGCAGTACTTC	CSARNPPVEQYF
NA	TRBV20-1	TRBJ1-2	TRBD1	TGCAGTGCTAGCCCCGACAGGGACTATGGCAACACCTTC	CSASPDRDYGNTF
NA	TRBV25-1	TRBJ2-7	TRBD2	TGTGCCAGCAGTGATTTAGGAGGTAGCGGGATTTACGAGCAGTACTTC	CASSDLGGSGIYEQYF
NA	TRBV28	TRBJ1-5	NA	TGTGCCAGCAGTTCTAGGGGCGGGGGTCAGCCCCAGCATTTT	CASSSRGGGQPQHF
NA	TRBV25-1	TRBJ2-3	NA	TGTGCCAGCAGTTGGGTCCCAGATACGCAGTATTTT	CASSWVPDTQYF
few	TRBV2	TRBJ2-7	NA	TGTGCCAGCAGGGCCATTTCCTACGAGCAGTACTTC	CASRAISYEQYF
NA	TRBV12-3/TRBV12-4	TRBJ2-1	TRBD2	TGTGCCAGCAGCTCCCTAGCGGGAGGGGCCGATGAGCAGTTCTTC	CASSSLAGGADEQFF
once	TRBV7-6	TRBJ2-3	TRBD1	TGTGCCAGCAGCTCAGGACAAAGGGACAGGCCAATCCTCACAGATACGCAGTATTTT	CASSSGQRDRPILTDTQYF
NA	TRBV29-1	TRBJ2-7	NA	TGCAGCGTCCAGATGGGCACCGGCAGCTCCTACGAGCAGTACTTC	CSVQMGTGSSYEQYF
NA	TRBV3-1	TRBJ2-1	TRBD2	TGTGCCAGCAGCCAAGAGGGTAGCGGGAGGGCCGATATCTACAATGAGCAGTTCTTC	CASSQEGSGRADIYNEQFF
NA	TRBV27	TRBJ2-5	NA	TGTGCCAGCAGTTTAGGGGCAGGGCGGAAGACCCAGTACTTC	CASSLGAGRKTQYF
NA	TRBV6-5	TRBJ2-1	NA	TGTGCCAGCAGCCCGGTGGGGGGGGCACGGGAGCAGTTCTTC	CASSPVGGAREQFF
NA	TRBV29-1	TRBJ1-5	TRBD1	TGCAGCGTTTCAACGGGACAGGGGCAGCCCCAGCATTTT	CSVSTGQGQPQHF
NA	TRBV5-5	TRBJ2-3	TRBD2	TGTGCCAGCAGCCTTCCCAAACTTAGCGGGAGTTCAGATACGCAGTATTTT	CASSLPKLSGSSDTQYF
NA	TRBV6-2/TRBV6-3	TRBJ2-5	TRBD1	TGTGCCAGCAGGCCCACAGGGGGACAGACCCAGTACTTC	CASRPTGGQTQYF
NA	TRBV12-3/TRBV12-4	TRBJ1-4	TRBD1	TGTGCCAGCAGCCCGACAGGGTATGAAAAACTGTTTTTT	CASSPTGYEKLFF